These T cell receptor beta chains were read from a single sample in a study of blood T cell repertoires in COVID-19. Assay: immunoSEQ multiplex PCR; the TCRdb copy retains only in-frame clones and omits some. This table has about 190,000 clones, around four fifths appearing once. Sequencing was done on a sample of peripheral blood. The receptors derive from a human donor in a cohort sampled during active COVID-19. CDR3s leave out the opening cysteine and the closing phenylalanine or tryptophan.

v_call cdr3_aa
TRBV5-1 ASSLAPQGGGYT
TRBV29-1 SVGGRLNTEAF
TRBV18 ASLLRGALSGANVLT
TRBV7-3 ASSLMHSLYGYT
TRBV27 ASKSATGDTYGYT
TRBV6-1 ASSERGQGYT
TRBV10-3 AISGGADTQY
TRBV28 ASTTNTEAF
TRBV5-1 ASSLAGGRETQY
TRBV27 ASSWRGGSSGNTIY
TRBV2 ASKLTGELF
TRBV27 ASSLSAGVYTGELF
TRBV19 ASTTRSGTASYGYT
TRBV30 AWRWRDGGELF
TRBV28 ASSFPSQETQY
TRBV7-2 ASSLARRRQETQY
TRBV27 ASSLLAGRPNVAF
TRBV5-1 ASSLEGPTGGARGYT
TRBV28 ASSSELGGYT
TRBV5-4 ASSLRDRGFYGYT
TRBV28 ASSFEGGIAYNEQF
TRBV2 ASTPRWTGELF
TRBV7-8 ASSPWTENTEAF
TRBV10-3 AISSGSPETQY
TRBV25-1 ASRPTGIFFNEQF
TRBV5-1 ASSLAGGLGNEQF
TRBV5-4 ASSFVAGEAF
TRBV30 AWSTQLGNTIY
TRBV15 ATSRELPGHNSGNTIY
TRBV7-9 ASSTEWLALDEEQF
TRBV10-3 ASAGTNQPQH
TRBV4-1 ASSQDRLAERAETQY
TRBV6-5 ASGQGYQPQH
TRBV5-1 ASSSGTFERAPLH
TRBV28 ASRRDSGSGYT
TRBV7-6 ASSSLTAVSGNTIY
TRBV19 ASRHRGREDNYGYT
TRBV11-2 ASSSYRGNTEAF
TRBV10-3 AISTILSPYGYT
TRBV19 ASSIGADSNTEAF
TRBV7-8 ASSPIGSVETQY
TRBV5-1 ASRAGLSGEKLF
TRBV19 ASSMFSAGGRLIYEQY
TRBV6-5 ASQRGPEAF